This TCR beta chain was identified in a study of blood T cells in healthy people across ages. Combining a sample-barcoded 5' primer with a J-beta primer mix, a second PCR ran for roughly 7 to 12 cycles. Paired-end reads containing CDR3 totaled no fewer than 2.5 million for each sample. TCRdb analysed the 5' RACE reads with MiXCR anew, one entry per CDR3 protein. The profile covers some 640,000 distinct CDR3 sequences, with under 30% appearing a single time and approximately 15% taken by the ten largest. Regarding the study as a whole: It was the long-lived donors that had more naive CD4+ cells and higher diversity than aged donors. Roughly linearly, TCR beta diversity per million T cells fell as age increased.

This clonotype was found a few times. Its matching antigen is unknown. A clone one base away is much larger, so this may be a read error. Source material: blood. This receptor was identified in a woman of 80 years or more in good health.

CDR3 sequence (DNA): TGTGCCAGCAGTGAGGCAGGGTACACTGAAGCTTTCTTT. The encoded protein is CASSEAGYTEAFF. This sequence joins TRBV12-3 or TRBV12-4 and TRBJ1-1; tentatively, D is TRBD1 (5 bases). V dropped 5 bases and J dropped 3 bases, with 10 bases sitting between them. This CDR3 region has 13 residues.